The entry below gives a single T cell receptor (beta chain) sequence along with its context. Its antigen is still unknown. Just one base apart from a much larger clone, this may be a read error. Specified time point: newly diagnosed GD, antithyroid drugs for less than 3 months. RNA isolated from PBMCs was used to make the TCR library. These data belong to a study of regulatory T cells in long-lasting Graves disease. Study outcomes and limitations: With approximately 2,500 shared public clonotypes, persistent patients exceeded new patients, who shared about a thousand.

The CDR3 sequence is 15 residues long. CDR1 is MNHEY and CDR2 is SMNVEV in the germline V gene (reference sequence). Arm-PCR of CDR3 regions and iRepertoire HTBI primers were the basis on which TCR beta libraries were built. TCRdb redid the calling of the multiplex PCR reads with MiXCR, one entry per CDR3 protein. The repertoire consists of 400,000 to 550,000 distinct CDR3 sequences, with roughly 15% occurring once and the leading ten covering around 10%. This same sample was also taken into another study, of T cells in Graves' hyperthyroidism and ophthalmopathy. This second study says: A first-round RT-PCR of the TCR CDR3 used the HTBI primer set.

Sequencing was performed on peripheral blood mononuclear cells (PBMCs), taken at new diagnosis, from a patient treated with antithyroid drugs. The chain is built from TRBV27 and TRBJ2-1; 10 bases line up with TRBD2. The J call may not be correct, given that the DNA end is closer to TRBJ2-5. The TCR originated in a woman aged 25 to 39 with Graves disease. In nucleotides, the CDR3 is TGTGCCAGCAGTTCCTCTAGCGGGAGACAAGAGACCCAGTACTTC. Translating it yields CASSSSSGRQETQYF.